Each of the 5 T cell receptor beta chains below was sequenced from the same sample in a study of cytomegalovirus exposure and HLA in healthy donors. This PCR relied on a set of 60 Vbeta primers and 13 Jbeta primers. Measured with immunoSEQ multiplex PCR; TCRdb has only the in-frame clones, and not every one. Of about 160,000 clones in the sample, roughly 79% were seen once. The sample taken for sequencing was PBMCs. The source is a man between 18 and 29 years old in good health and CMV-seropositive.

This clone occurred once. One end of the junction varies from germline; a read error may be responsible. This sequence joins TRBV11-2 and TRBJ1-3; the match to TRBD1 covers 7 bases. CDR3 size: 12 residues. CDR1 and CDR2 from the germline V gene are SGHAT and FQNNGV. The CDR3 sequence is CAGSWNRGAIYF. The CDR3 DNA follows: TGTGCCGGCAGCTGGAACAGGGGTGCCATATATTTT.

The chain carries TRBV4-3 and TRBJ2-7; maybe TRBD2 (5 bases). The CDR3 sequence is 16 residues long. V was cut by 1 base and J by 7 bases, with 20 bases left in between. In germline, CDR1 is LGHNA, CDR2 YSLEER. CDR3 loop: CASSQGVQEARGEQYF. DNA for the CDR3: TGCGCCAGCAGCCAAGGAGTCCAGGAGGCCCGGGGAGAGCAGTACTTC.

This clone has just a few counts. The chain uses TRBV6-5 and TRBJ1-1, with D perhaps matching TRBD1 (5 bases). The germline V and J ends were trimmed by 2 bases and 0 bases, with 10 bases remaining between them. CDR3 length equals 15 residues. Germline-derived CDR1 and CDR2 are MNHEY and SVGAGI. CDR3 DNA: TGTGCCAGCAGTTACCACGGGGGGATGAACACTGAAGCTTTCTTT. Translation: CASSYHGGMNTEAFF.

This clone was seen just once. V gene TRBV7-3 combines with J gene TRBJ2-1, with 8 bases that match TRBD1. Per the germline V gene, CDR1 is SGHTA and CDR2 is FQGTGA. The ends lost 5 bases at V and 4 bases at J; junction bases unmatched: 7. The CDR3 is made up of 15 amino acids. In nucleotides, the CDR3 is TGTGCCAGCAGCCCCGGACAGGGCCCATACAATGAGCAGTTCTTC. This sequence encodes CASSPGQGPYNEQFF. Looking up the rest from reference TRBV7-3 and TRBJ2-1 gives the full variable domain: GAGVSQTPSNKVTEKGKYVELRCDPISGHTALYWYRQSLGQGPEFLIYFQGTGAADDSGLPNDRFFAVRPEGSVSTLKIQRTERGDSAVYLCASSPGQGPYNEQFFGPGTRLTVL.

The rearrangement links TRBV6-5 to TRBJ2-5; TRBD2 aligns across 9 bases. This CDR3 is built from 16 residues. Germline loops: CDR1 MNHEY, CDR2 SVGAGI. Trimming at V came to 2 bases and at J to 5 bases, leaving 9 bases not matched to a gene. CDR3 coding DNA: TGTGCCAGCAGTTACCGGGCTAGCGGGAATGGGGAGACCCAGTACTTC. Amino acids: CASSYRASGNGETQYF.